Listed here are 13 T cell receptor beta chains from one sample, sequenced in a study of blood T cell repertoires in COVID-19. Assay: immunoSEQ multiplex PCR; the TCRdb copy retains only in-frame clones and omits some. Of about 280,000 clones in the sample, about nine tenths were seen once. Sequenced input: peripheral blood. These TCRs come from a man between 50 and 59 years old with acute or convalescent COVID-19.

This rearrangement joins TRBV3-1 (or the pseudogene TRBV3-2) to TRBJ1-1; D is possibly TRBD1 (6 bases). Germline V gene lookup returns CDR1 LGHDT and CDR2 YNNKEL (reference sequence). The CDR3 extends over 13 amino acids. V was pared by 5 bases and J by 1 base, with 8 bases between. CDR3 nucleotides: TGTGCCAGCAGCGGACAGAAGAACACTGAAGCTTTCTTT. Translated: CASSGQKNTEAFF.

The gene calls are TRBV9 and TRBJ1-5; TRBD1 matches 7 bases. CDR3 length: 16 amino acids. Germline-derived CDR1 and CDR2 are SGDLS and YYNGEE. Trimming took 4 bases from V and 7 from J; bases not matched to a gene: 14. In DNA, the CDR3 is TGTGCCAGCAGCCCATCCGGTACAGGGGTTCTGCAGCCCCAGCATTTT. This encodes CASSPSGTGVLQPQHF.

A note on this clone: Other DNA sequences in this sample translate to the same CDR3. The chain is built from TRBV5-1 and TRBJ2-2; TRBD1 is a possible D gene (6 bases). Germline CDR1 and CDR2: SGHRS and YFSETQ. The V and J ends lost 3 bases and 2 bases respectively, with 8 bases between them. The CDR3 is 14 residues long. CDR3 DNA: TGCGCCAGCAGCTCGGACAGAAACACCGGGGAGCTGTTTTTT. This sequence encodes CASSSDRNTGELFF.

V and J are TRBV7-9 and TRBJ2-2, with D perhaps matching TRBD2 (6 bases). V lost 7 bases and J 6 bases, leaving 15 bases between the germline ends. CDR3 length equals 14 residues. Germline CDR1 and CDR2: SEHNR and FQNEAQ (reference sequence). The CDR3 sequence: CASTSWRAAGELFF. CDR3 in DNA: TGTGCCAGCACCTCATGGAGGGCCGCCGGGGAGCTGTTTTTT.

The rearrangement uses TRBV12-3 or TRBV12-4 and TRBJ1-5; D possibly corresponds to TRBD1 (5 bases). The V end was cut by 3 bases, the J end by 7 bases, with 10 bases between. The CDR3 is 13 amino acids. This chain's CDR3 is CASSLGGDQPQHF. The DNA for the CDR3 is TGTGCCAGCAGTTTGGGGGGGGACCAGCCCCAGCATTTT.

CDR3 in amino acids: CAWSVTSGGGKKQFF. The DNA of the CDR3 is TGTGCCTGGAGTGTAACTAGCGGGGGGGGAAAGAAGCAGTTCTTC. V and J are TRBV30 and TRBJ2-1; 13 positions agree with TRBD2. Losses at the gene ends were 0 bases for V and 11 bases for J; bases not matched to a gene: 7. There are 15 residues in the CDR3. CDR1 is GTSNPN and CDR2 is SVGIG in the germline V gene (reference sequence). Variable domain in full (rest from reference TRBV30 and TRBJ2-1): SQTIHQWPATLVQPVGSPLSLECTVEGTSNPNLYWYRQAAGRGLQLLFYSVGIGQISSEVPQNLSASRPQDRQFILSSKKLLLSDSGFYLCAWSVTSGGGKKQFFGPGTRLTVL.

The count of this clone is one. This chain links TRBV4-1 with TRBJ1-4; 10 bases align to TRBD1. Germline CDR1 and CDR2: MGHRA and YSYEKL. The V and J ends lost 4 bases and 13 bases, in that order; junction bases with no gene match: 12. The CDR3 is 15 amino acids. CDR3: CASSRPTGGPGRLFF. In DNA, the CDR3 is TGCGCCAGCAGCCGCCCGACAGGGGGCCCCGGGAGACTGTTTTTT.

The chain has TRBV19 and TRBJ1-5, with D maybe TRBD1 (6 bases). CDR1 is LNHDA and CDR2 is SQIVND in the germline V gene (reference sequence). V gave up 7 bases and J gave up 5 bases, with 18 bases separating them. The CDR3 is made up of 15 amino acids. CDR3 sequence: CASTKTTGLDQPQHF. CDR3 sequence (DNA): TGTGCCAGTACCAAAACCACAGGGCTAGATCAGCCCCAGCATTTT.

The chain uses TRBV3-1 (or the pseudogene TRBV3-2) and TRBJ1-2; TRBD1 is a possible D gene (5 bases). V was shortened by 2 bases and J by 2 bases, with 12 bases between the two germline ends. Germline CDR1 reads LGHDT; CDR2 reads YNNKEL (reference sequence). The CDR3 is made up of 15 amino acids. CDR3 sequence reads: CASSQIDRSNYGYTF. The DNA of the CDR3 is TGTGCCAGCAGCCAAATCGACAGATCCAACTATGGCTACACCTTC.

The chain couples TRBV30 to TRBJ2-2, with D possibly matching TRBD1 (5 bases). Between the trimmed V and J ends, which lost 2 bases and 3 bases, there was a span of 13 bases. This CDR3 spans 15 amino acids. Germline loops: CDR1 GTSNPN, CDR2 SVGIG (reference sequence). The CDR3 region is CAWSPSSGYTGELFF. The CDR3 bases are TGTGCCTGGAGTCCAAGCTCAGGGTACACCGGGGAGCTGTTTTTT.

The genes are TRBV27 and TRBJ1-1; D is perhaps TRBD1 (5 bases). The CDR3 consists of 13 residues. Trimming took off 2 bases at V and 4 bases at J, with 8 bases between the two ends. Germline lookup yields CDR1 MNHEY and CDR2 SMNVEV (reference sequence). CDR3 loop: CASSLGGSTEAFF. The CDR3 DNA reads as TGTGCCAGCAGTTTAGGGGGGAGCACTGAAGCTTTCTTT.

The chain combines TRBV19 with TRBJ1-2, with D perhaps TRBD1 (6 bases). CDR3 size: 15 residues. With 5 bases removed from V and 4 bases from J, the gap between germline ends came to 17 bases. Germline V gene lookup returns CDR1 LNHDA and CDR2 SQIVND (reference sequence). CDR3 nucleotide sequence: TGTGCCAGTAGTGTTTATCAGGGGAACGCCTATGGCTACACCTTC. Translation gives CASSVYQGNAYGYTF. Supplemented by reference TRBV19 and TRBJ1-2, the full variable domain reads DGGITQSPKYLFRKEGQNVTLSCEQNLNHDAMYWYRQDPGQGLRLIYYSQIVNDFQKGDIAEGYSVSREKKESFPLTVTSAQKNPTAFYLCASSVYQGNAYGYTFGSGTRLTVV.

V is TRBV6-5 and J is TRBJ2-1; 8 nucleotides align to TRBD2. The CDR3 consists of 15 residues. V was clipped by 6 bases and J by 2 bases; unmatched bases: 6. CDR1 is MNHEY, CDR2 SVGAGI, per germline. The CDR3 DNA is TGTGCCAGCAGGTCCGGGACTAGGCCCTACAATGAGCAGTTCTTC. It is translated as CASRSGTRPYNEQFF.